This T cell receptor beta chain was obtained from a study of blood T cell repertoires in COVID-19. CDR3 length equals 16 residues. CDR1 and CDR2 (germline): SNHLY, FYNNEI. V was shortened by 8 bases and J by 1 base, with 20 bases between the two germline ends. The data were produced by immunoSEQ multiplex PCR, yet TCRdb's version contains in-frame clones alone and is incomplete. The table lists tens of thousands of clones, roughly 76% of them singletons. The chain uses TRBV2 and TRBJ2-5; D may be TRBD1 (6 bases). Sequencing was performed on peripheral blood. The receptor's source is a woman in her 70s with acute or convalescent COVID-19. CDR3 region: CASPKAGGRGQETQYF. The CDR3 DNA follows: TGTGCCAGCCCGAAAGCAGGCGGCAGGGGCCAAGAGACCCAGTACTTC.